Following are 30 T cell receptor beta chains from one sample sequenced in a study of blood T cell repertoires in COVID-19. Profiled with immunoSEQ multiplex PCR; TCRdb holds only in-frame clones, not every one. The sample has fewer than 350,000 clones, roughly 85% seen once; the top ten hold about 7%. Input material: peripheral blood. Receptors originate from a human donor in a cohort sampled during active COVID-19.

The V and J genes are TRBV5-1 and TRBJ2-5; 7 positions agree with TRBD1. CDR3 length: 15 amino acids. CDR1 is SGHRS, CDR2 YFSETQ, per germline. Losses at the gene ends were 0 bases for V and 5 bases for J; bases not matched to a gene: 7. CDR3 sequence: CASSLVQGPPETQYF. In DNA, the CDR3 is TGCGCCAGCAGCTTGGTACAGGGGCCGCCCGAGACCCAGTACTTC.

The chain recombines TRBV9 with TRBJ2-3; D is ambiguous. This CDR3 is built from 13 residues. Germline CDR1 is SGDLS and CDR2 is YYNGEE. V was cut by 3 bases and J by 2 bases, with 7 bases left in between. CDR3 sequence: CASSATNTDTQYF. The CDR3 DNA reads TGTGCCAGCAGCGCTACCAACACAGATACGCAGTATTTT.

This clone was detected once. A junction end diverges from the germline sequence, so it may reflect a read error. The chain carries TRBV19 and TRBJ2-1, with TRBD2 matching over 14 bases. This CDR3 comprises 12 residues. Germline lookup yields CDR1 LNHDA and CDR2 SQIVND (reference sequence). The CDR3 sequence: CASSIGTSGGVF. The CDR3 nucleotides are TGTGCCAGTAGTATCGGGACTAGCGGGGGTGTCTTC.

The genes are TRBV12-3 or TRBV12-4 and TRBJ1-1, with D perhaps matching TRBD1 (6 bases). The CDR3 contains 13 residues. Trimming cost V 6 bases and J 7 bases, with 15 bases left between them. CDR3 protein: CASSQDRTGEAFF. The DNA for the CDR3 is TGTGCCAGCAGCCAAGACAGGACCGGTGAAGCTTTCTTT.

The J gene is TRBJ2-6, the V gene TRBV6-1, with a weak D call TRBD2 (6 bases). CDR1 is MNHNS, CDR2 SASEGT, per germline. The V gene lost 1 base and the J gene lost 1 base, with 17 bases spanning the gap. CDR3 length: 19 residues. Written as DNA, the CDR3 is TGTGCCAGCAGTGAAGACGGGGGTAGGGGCTATTCTGGGGCCAACGTCCTGACTTTC. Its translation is CASSEDGGRGYSGANVLTF.

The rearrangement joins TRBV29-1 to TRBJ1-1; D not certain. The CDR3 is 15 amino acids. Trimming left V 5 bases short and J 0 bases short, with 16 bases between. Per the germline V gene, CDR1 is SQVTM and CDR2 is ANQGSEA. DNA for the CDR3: TGCAGCGTTCCGGACGGAGGCCCGATGAACACTGAAGCTTTCTTT. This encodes CSVPDGGPMNTEAFF.

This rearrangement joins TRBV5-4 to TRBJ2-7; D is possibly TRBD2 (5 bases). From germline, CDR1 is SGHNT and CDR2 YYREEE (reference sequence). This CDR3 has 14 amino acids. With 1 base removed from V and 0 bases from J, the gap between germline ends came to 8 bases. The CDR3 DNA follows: TGTGCCAGCAGCTTGTTGGGGAGCTCCTACGAGCAGTACTTC. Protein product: CASSLLGSSYEQYF.

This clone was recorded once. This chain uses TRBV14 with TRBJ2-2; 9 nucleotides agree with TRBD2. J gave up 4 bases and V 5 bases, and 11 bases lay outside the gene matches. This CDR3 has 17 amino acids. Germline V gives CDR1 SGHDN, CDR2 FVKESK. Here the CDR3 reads CASSSPGLAGSTGELFF. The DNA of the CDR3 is TGTGCCAGCAGCTCACCGGGACTAGCAGGGAGCACCGGGGAGCTGTTTTTT.

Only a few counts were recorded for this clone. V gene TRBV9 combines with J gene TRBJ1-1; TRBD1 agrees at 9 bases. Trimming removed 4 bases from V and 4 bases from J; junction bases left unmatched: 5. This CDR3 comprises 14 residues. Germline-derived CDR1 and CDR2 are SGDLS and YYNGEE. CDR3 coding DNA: TGTGCCAGCAGCTTTGGGACAGGGAGCACTGAAGCTTTCTTT. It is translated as CASSFGTGSTEAFF. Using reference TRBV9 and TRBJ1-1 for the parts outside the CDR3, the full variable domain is DSGVTQTPKHLITATGQRVTLRCSPRSGDLSVYWYQQSLDQGLQFLIQYYNGEERAKGNILERFSAQQFPDLHSELNLSSLELGDSALYFCASSFGTGSTEAFFGQGTRLTVV.

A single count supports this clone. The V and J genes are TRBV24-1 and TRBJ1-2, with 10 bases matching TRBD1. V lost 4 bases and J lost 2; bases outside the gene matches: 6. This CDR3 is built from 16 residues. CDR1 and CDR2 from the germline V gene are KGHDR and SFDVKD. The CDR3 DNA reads TGTGCCACCAGTGACCCTAGGACAGGGGGGAACTATGGCTACACCTTC. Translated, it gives CATSDPRTGGNYGYTF.

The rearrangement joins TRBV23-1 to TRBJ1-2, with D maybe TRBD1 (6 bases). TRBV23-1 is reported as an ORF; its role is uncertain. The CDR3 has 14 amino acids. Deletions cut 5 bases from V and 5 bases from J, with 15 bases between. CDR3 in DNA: TGCGCCAGCAGTATAACAGGGATTGGGTATGGCTACACCTTC. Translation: CASSITGIGYGYTF.

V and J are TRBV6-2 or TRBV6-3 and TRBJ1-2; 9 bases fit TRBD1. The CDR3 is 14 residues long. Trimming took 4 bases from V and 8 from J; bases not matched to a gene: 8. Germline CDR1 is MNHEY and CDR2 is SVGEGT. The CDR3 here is CASSSSGTGMGYTF. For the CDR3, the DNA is TGTGCCAGCAGTTCGTCCGGGACAGGGATGGGCTACACCTTC.

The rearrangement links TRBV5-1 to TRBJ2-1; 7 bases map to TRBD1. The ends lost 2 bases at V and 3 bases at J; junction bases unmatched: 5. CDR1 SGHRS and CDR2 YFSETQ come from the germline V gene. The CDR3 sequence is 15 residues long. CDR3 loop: CASSFNTGDYNEQFF. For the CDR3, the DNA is TGCGCCAGCAGCTTCAATACAGGGGACTACAATGAGCAGTTCTTC.

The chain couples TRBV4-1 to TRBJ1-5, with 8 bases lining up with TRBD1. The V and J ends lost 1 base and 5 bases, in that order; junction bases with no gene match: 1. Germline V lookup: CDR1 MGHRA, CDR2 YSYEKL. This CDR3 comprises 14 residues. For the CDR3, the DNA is TGCGCCAGCAGCCAAGGGACAGGGTATCAGCCCCAGCATTTT. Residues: CASSQGTGYQPQHF.

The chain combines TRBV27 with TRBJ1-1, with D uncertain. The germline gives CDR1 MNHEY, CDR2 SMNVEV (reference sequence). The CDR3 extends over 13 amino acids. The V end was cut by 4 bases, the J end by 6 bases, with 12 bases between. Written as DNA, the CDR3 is TGTGCCAGCAGTTCCGAGGGCTGGGCTGAAGCTTTCTTT. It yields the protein CASSSEGWAEAFF.

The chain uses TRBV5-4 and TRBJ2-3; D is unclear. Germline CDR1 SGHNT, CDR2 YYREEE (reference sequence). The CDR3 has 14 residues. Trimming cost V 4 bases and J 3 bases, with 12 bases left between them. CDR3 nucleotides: TGTGCCAGCAGCCCTTATCCGTCTACAGATACGCAGTATTTT. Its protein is CASSPYPSTDTQYF.

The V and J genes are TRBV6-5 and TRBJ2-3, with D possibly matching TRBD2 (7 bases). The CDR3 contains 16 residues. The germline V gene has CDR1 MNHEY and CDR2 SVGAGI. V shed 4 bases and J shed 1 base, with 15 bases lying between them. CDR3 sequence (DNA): TGTGCCAGCAGTTCCCCTCGGGGGGCCCGCACAGATACGCAGTATTTT. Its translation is CASSSPRGARTDTQYF.

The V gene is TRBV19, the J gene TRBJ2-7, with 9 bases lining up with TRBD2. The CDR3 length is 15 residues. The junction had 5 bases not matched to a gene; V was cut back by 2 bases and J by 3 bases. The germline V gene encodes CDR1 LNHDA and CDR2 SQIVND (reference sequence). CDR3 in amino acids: CASSIRLAEGYEQYF. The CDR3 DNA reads TGTGCCAGTAGTATAAGACTAGCGGAAGGCTACGAGCAGTACTTC.

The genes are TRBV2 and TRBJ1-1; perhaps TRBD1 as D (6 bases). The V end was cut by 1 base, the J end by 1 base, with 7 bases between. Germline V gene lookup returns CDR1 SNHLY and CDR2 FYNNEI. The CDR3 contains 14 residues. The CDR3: CASSEDRANTEAFF. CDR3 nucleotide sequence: TGTGCCAGCAGTGAAGACAGGGCGAACACTGAAGCTTTCTTT.

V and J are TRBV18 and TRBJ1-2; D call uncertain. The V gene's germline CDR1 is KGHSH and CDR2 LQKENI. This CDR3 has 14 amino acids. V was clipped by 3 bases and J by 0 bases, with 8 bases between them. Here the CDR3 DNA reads TGTGCCAGCTCACCGTCCGGGACTAACTATGGCTACACCTTC. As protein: CASSPSGTNYGYTF.

The CDR3 protein is CASVSQAGYGYTF. DNA for the CDR3: TGCGCCAGCGTATCCCAGGCGGGCTATGGCTACACCTTC. V is TRBV5-1 and J is TRBJ1-2; D unclear. V lost 7 bases and J lost 4, with 14 bases in between. Germline-derived CDR1 and CDR2 are SGHRS and YFSETQ. The CDR3 runs to 13 residues.

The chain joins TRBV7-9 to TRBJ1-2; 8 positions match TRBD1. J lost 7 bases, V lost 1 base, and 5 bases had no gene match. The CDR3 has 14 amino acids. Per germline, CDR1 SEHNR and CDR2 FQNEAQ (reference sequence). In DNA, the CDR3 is TGTGCCAGCAGCTTAGAGCAGGGGGCTGGTGGCTACACCTTC. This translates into CASSLEQGAGGYTF.

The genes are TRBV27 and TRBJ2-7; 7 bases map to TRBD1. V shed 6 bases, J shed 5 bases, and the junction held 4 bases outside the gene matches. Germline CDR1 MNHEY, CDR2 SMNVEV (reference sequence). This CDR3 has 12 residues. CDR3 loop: CASRTGSNEQYF. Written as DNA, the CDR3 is TGTGCCAGCAGGACAGGGTCGAACGAGCAGTACTTC.

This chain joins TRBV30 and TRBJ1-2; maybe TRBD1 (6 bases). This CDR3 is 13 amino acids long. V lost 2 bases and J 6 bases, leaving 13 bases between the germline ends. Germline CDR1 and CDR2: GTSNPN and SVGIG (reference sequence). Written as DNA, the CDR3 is TGTGCCTGGAGTCATACAGGGTCTCATGGCTACACCTTC. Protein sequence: CAWSHTGSHGYTF.

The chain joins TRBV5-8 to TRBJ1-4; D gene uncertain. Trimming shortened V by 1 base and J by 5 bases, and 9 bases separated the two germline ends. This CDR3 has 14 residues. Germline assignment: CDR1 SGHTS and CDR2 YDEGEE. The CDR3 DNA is TGTGCCAGCAGCTTGACTGACTGGAATGAAAAACTGTTTTTT. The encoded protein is CASSLTDWNEKLFF. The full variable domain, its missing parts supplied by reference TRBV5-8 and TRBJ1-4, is EAGVTQSPTHLIKTRGQQATLRCSPISGHTSVYWYQQALGLGLQFLLWYDEGEERNRGNFPPRFSGRQFPNYSSELNVNALELEDSALYLCASSLTDWNEKLFFGSGTQLSVL.

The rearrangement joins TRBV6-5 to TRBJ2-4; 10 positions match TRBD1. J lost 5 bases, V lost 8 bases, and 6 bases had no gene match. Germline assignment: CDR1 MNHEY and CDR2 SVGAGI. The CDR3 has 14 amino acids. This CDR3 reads CASHPGTGENIQYF. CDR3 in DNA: TGTGCCAGCCACCCCGGGACAGGGGAAAACATTCAGTACTTC.

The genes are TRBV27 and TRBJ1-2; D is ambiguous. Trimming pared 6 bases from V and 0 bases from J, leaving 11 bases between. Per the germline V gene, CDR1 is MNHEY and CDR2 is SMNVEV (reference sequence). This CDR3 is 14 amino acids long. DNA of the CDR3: TGTGCCAGCAGAGTGCGGGGAACTAACTATGGCTACACCTTC. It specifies CASRVRGTNYGYTF.

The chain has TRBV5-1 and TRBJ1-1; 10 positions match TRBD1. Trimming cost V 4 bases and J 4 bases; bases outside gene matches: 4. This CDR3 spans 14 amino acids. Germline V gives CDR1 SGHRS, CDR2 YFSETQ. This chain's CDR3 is CASSPGQGITEAFF. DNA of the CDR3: TGCGCCAGCAGCCCGGGACAGGGGATCACTGAAGCTTTCTTT.

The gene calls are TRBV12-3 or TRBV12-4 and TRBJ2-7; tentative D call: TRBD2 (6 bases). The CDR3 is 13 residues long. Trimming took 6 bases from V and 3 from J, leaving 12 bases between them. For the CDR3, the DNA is TGTGCCAGCAGCCCGGGACTGATCTACGAGCAGTACTTC. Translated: CASSPGLIYEQYF.

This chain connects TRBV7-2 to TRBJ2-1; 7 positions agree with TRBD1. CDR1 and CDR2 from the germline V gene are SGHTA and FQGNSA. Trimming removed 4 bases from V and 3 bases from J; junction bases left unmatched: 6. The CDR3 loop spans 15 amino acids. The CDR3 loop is CASSSGTEIYNEQFF. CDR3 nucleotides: TGTGCCAGCAGCTCGGGGACAGAAATCTACAATGAGCAGTTCTTC.